This T cell receptor (beta chain) emerged from a study of T cell repertoires in cytomegalovirus infection. Findings of the study overall: Within the response measured ex vivo, HLA-C-restricted CMV-specific TCR beta clonotypes were dominant.

Ten or more counts support this clonotype. Its antigen is unknown. Using its own MiXCR run on the reads, TCRdb lists one record per CDR3 protein. This table has about 400,000 distinct CDR3 sequences, around 18% appearing once. The TCR originated in a human donor in good health (CMV status not recorded). Some clones in this sample may be carry-over from other donors' samples. Sample: PBMCs.

The CDR3: CASSPLTGRRETQYF. DNA of the CDR3: TGTGCCAGCAGCCCCCTAACAGGGAGGCGAGAGACCCAGTACTTC. The chain joins TRBV6-1 to TRBJ2-5; D may match TRBD1 or TRBD2 (6 bases each). Germline V gene lookup returns CDR1 MNHNS and CDR2 SASEGT. Trimming stripped 6 bases from V and 4 bases from J, with 18 bases between. This CDR3 comprises 15 residues.